The 19 T cell receptor beta chains in this list originate from one sample, sequenced in a study of tumor-infiltrating lymphocytes in localized non-small cell lung cancer (dated by TCRdb to 2020 to 2022). The library relied on the immunoSEQ multiplex PCR assay. TCRdb obtained this table from immuneACCESS and retained in-frame rearrangements with V and J assigned. These tables miss some clones; where compared with another copy, unresolved V genes account for less than half of the shortfall, and the remainder is unexplained. The sample table contains about 16,000 clones; only one count was recorded for about 70% of them. The ten largest clones add up to 6.5% of the sample. The sequencing input was lung tumor tissue. These receptor sequences come from a human donor with non-small cell lung cancer.

This chain connects TRBV7-9 to TRBJ1-6; D might be TRBD1 (6 bases). Germline V CDR1 and CDR2: SEHNR, FQNEAQ (reference sequence). V gave up 3 bases and J gave up 7 bases, with 10 bases separating them. This CDR3 region has 14 residues. The CDR3 sequence is CASSFGGLNSPLHF. The CDR3 bases are TGTGCCAGCAGCTTCGGGGGCCTAAATTCACCCCTCCACTTT.

The chain links TRBV28 to TRBJ2-7, with 7 positions matching TRBD1. CDR3 length: 14 residues. Germline V lookup: CDR1 MDHEN, CDR2 SYDVKM. The V and J ends lost 6 bases and 0 bases, in that order; junction bases with no gene match: 5. CDR3 residues: CASSEQGISYEQYF. In DNA form, the CDR3 reads TGTGCCAGCAGCGAACAGGGGATCTCCTACGAGCAGTACTTC.

This chain links TRBV11-3 with TRBJ2-3; D gene unclear. Germline-derived CDR1 and CDR2 are SGHNT and YENEEA. CDR3 length: 17 amino acids. Trimming removed 8 bases at V and 4 bases at J, with 25 bases between. The chain's CDR3 is CASGPFRPIFGSDTQYF. The DNA for the CDR3 is TGTGCCAGCGGGCCATTTAGACCCATCTTTGGTTCAGATACGCAGTATTTT. The complete variable domain, with remaining parts taken from reference TRBV11-3 and TRBJ2-3, reads EAGVVQSPRYKIIEKKQPVAFWCNPISGHNTLYWYLQNLGQGPELLIRYENEEAVDDSQLPKDRFSAERLKGVDSTLKIQPAELGDSAVYLCASGPFRPIFGSDTQYFGPGTRLTVL.

The chain links TRBV6-6 to TRBJ1-1; TRBD1 is a possible D gene (5 bases). The germline CDR1 and CDR2 sequences are MNHNY and SVGAGI (reference sequence). The CDR3 extends over 14 amino acids. V lost 6 bases and J 1 base, leaving 12 bases between the germline ends. This CDR3 is CASSVGPENTEAFF. The CDR3 DNA reads TGTGCCAGCAGCGTGGGGCCGGAGAACACTGAAGCTTTCTTT.

The V and J genes are TRBV27 and TRBJ2-4; D is unresolved. In germline, CDR1 is MNHEY, CDR2 SMNVEV (reference sequence). The V and J ends lost 0 bases and 0 bases respectively, with 9 bases between them. This CDR3 comprises 16 residues. The CDR3 DNA is TGTGCCAGCAGTTTATCGGCCAGTTTAGCCAAAAACATTCAGTACTTC. Translating gives CASSLSASLAKNIQYF.

There are a few counts of this clone. The CDR3 region is CASSYGGSTEAFF. CDR3 bases: TGTGCCAGCAGTTATGGGGGGAGCACTGAAGCTTTCTTT. The J gene is TRBJ1-1, the V gene TRBV7-6, with a tentative D call TRBD1 (5 bases). The CDR3 extends over 13 amino acids. The V gene's germline CDR1 is SGHVS and CDR2 FNYEAQ. Trimming pared 6 bases from V and 4 bases from J, leaving 12 bases between. The full variable domain, with the rest looked up from reference TRBV7-6 and TRBJ1-1, is GAGVSQSPRYKVTKRGQDVALRCDPISGHVSLYWYRQALGQGPEFLTYFNYEAQQDKSGLPNDRFSAERPEGSISTLTIQRTEQRDSAMYRCASSYGGSTEAFFGQGTRLTVV.

The chain carries TRBV29-1 and TRBJ2-7; TRBD2 agrees at 16 bases. The CDR3 spans 17 residues. After removal of 3 bases from V and 1 base from J, the junction contained 6 bases not matched to a gene. Germline CDR1 is SQVTM and CDR2 is ANQGSEA. CDR3 sequence (DNA): TGCAGCGTTGAGGCCGGGACTAGCGGGGGGGAATCCTACGAGCAGTACTTC. This sequence encodes CSVEAGTSGGESYEQYF.

The chain recombines TRBV7-2 with TRBJ2-7, with D possibly TRBD2 on 7 matching bases. With 4 bases removed from V and 0 bases from J, the gap between germline ends came to 13 bases. The CDR3 is 15 residues long. Per germline, CDR1 SGHTA and CDR2 FQGNSA. The chain's CDR3 is CASSSPGGPSYEQYF. CDR3 coding DNA: TGTGCCAGCAGCTCACCGGGGGGCCCCTCCTACGAGCAGTACTTC.

This clone has only a few counts. This sequence joins TRBV6-4 and TRBJ2-6; D gene uncertain. Germline V gene lookup returns CDR1 MRHNA and CDR2 SNTAGT. Trimming left V 2 bases short and J 2 bases short, with 7 bases between. This CDR3 has 15 amino acids. The CDR3: CASSDNRAGANVLTF. The CDR3 DNA reads TGTGCCAGCAGTGACAACCGGGCTGGGGCCAACGTCCTGACTTTC.

The gene calls are TRBV4-2 and TRBJ2-1; D possibly corresponds to TRBD2 (7 bases). Per the germline V gene, CDR1 is LGHNA and CDR2 is YNFKEQ. This CDR3 has 16 amino acids. V lost 0 bases to trimming and J lost 7 bases, with 16 bases between them. The CDR3 spells CASSQDLGGGSNEQFF. The CDR3 coding sequence is TGTGCCAGCAGCCAAGATCTGGGGGGGGGCTCAAATGAGCAGTTCTTC.

This chain links TRBV7-9 with TRBJ1-1, with TRBD1 matching over 7 bases. Germline-derived CDR1 and CDR2 are SEHNR and FQNEAQ (reference sequence). The CDR3 spans 14 residues. The J segment lost 0 bases and the V segment lost 5 bases, leaving 3 bases of the junction unmatched. CDR3: CASSQDRLNTEAFF. In DNA, the CDR3 is TGTGCCAGCAGCCAGGACAGGTTGAACACTGAAGCTTTCTTT.

CDR3 DNA sequence: TGTGCCATCAGTGGGGACAGGACATACACCGGGGAGCTGTTTTTT. Amino acids: CAISGDRTYTGELFF. The rearrangement uses TRBV10-3 and TRBJ2-2; 8 bases line up with TRBD1. CDR1 ENHRY and CDR2 SYGVKD come from the germline V gene. CDR3 length equals 15 residues. With V trimmed by 4 bases and J by 3 bases, 4 bases remained unmatched.

This chain uses TRBV9 with TRBJ2-1, with D tentatively TRBD2 (7 bases). V was shortened by 1 base and J by 9 bases, with 20 bases between the two germline ends. CDR1 and CDR2 from the germline V gene are SGDLS and YYNGEE. The CDR3 consists of 16 residues. This CDR3 reads CASSVSGLPLQGEQFF. CDR3 coding DNA: TGTGCCAGCAGCGTATCGGGACTACCTCTACAGGGTGAGCAGTTCTTC.

This clone was observed a few times. The V and J genes are TRBV5-5 and TRBJ1-5; a possible D gene is TRBD1 (5 bases). Per the germline V gene, CDR1 is SGHKS and CDR2 is YYEKEE (reference sequence). The CDR3 runs to 15 residues. The germline V and J ends were trimmed by 1 base and 6 bases, with 14 bases remaining between them. CDR3 DNA sequence: TGTGCCAGCAGCTTGCCCGGGGCTAGTGGTCAGCCCCAGCATTTT. This sequence encodes CASSLPGASGQPQHF.

V is TRBV5-6 and J is TRBJ1-2; no firm D call. This CDR3 is 12 amino acids long. Trimming removed 4 bases from V and 8 bases from J, with 12 bases in between. CDR1 is SGHDT, CDR2 YYEEEE, per germline. The chain's CDR3 is CASSQDPEGYTF. CDR3 sequence (DNA): TGTGCCAGCAGCCAGGACCCGGAGGGCTACACCTTC.

This clone appeared once. This rearrangement joins TRBV5-6 to TRBJ2-5; 7 bases are shared with TRBD1. The end of the DNA is better explained by TRBJ2-7, so the J call may be wrong. Germline CDR1 SGHDT, CDR2 YYEEEE. The CDR3 has 17 residues. CDR3 in DNA: TGTGCCAGCAGCTTGGTTCCCCTAAGGACAGGATCCTACGAGCAGTACTTC. Its translation: CASSLVPLRTGSYEQYF.

The J gene is TRBJ2-7, the V gene TRBV9, with 7 bases fitting TRBD1. V gave up 2 bases and J gave up 0 bases; unmatched junction bases: 5. Germline assignment: CDR1 SGDLS and CDR2 YYNGEE. There are 15 residues in the CDR3. The CDR3: CASSVTGASSYEQYF. The DNA for the CDR3 is TGTGCCAGCAGCGTTACAGGGGCGAGCTCCTACGAGCAGTACTTC.

Only a few counts were recorded for this clone. The J gene is TRBJ1-1, the V gene TRBV29-1, with 8 bases lining up with TRBD1. CDR1 and CDR2 from the germline V gene are SQVTM and ANQGSEA. V gave up 5 bases and J gave up 1 base; unmatched junction bases: 6. The CDR3 runs 14 residues. In DNA form, the CDR3 reads TGCAGCGTTAACCCAACAGGGGGGAACACTGAAGCTTTCTTT. It specifies CSVNPTGGNTEAFF.

The chain combines TRBV7-9 with TRBJ2-1; a possible D gene is TRBD1 (5 bases). Trimming left V 4 bases short and J 1 base short, with 11 bases between. The CDR3 has 15 residues. Germline lookup yields CDR1 SEHNR and CDR2 FQNEAQ (reference sequence). The CDR3 region is CASSSRGGSYNEQFF. The CDR3, as DNA: TGTGCCAGCAGCTCAAGGGGTGGGTCCTACAATGAGCAGTTCTTC.